The text below deals with one TCR beta chain. This clonotype has just a few counts. Its antigen remains undetermined. Base quality data are lacking; no much larger clone is found one base away. The data derive from a study of naive and memory T cell subsets (dated by TCRdb to about 2017). About the full investigation: The study applied an open-source, UMI-based TCR alpha and beta sequencing pipeline to sorted naive and memory peripheral blood T cell subsets. RNA was DNase-treated and reverse transcribed with TCR constant-region primers, mostly using SuperScript III. Complete agreement was observed between the functional CMV T cell responses and the IgG serology results. Overall study results and their limits: Following error correction, more than 95% of naive TCR sequences occurred only once, which made naive abundance distributions much steeper than those of memory subsets. A clonotype was defined as a single alpha or beta chain sequence rather than as a paired alpha/beta receptor. The repertoire findings for the naive and memory subsets could not be validated, as no ground truth was available. In both CD4 and CD8 cells, a rise in Gini index and a fall in Shannon and inverse Simpson diversity were observed from naive through CM, EM and EMRA. A few larger clonotypes were present in naive repertoires, especially CD8 naive repertoires, and these clonotypes were possibly memory cells re-expressing CD45RA. RNA-based TCR counts may be influenced by expression changes linked to T cell activation and differentiation. TCR abundance followed a power law with an exponent that was different for naive and memory subsets but consistent across the three individuals.

Receptors were amplified or captured by UMI-ligation and nested PCR. The beta constant-region primer was an equimolar mix of two oligonucleotides covering both TRBC1 and TRBC2. The ligated cDNA went through four rounds of PCR with nested alpha and beta constant-region primers together with the SP2 primer. A single-stranded oligonucleotide bearing the SP2 primer plus a 12-nucleotide UMI was ligated onto the 3' end of the cDNA by T4 RNA ligase 1. The ligation reaction was incubated at 16°C for roughly 19-24 hours. To avoid over-amplification, PCR2 was usually performed as a SYBR Green qPCR and halted once a predetermined threshold was reached. Apart from the first purification, every purification step used Agencourt AMPure XP magnetic beads. Libraries were quantified by Qubit and checked on a TapeStation, where a main peak was expected near 650 bp. The pooled libraries were sequenced on an Illumina MiSeq using v2 2x251 paired-end kits, which usually yielded 1-2 million reads per sample. Each sample was pooled at 3 to 4 nM, and about 4.5-8% PhiX was included to help cluster recognition. The paper's processing steps were these. Decombinator assigned V and J genes to Demultiplexor-processed FASTQ reads by tag matching, allowing a single base-pair mismatch. By using UMIs, Collapsinator corrected both sequencing errors and the frequency errors caused by PCR heterogeneity. TCRs were translated and CDR3s were extracted from the conserved cysteine to the FGXG phenylalanine by CDR3Translator, with non-productive sequences being flagged. Gini, Shannon entropy and inverse Simpson indices were computed after subsampling the repertoires to the same number of UMI-defined TCRs. Power-law fits to clonotype abundance distributions were performed by maximum likelihood within the linear range. For one naive CD8 sample, the pipeline and MIGEC produced similar UMI counts, unique TCR numbers and clonal distributions. One analysis removed from the naive repertoire any naive TCRs that were also present in any memory subset from the same donor. Repertoires were searched for approximately 7,000 CMV-associated CDR3 sequences compiled from VDJdb and a published dataset. Starting from the raw public reads, TCRdb applied fastp trimming at Q25, assembled clones with MiXCR and retained in-frame beta chains. One record per CDR3 amino acid sequence lists the most common genes and DNA. What appears here as the V and J calls and clone size reflects TCRdb's work, not the paper's. This sample holds approximately 80,000 distinct CDR3 sequences; 8% to 9.5% were observed only once. The ten largest clonotypes hold roughly 1.2% of the sample.

TCR alpha and beta chain libraries were amplified separately from the second PCR step onward. The CMV status of each donor was determined by measuring IFNgamma production from CD4+ T cells after fresh PBMCs had been stimulated overnight with CMV viral lysate. Using Miltenyi beads, CD4 T cells were first positively selected, and CD8 T cells were then positively selected from the CD4-negative fraction. After staining for CD3, CD4, CD8, CD45RA, CD27 and a live/dead dye, cells were sorted on a BD Aria II into four subsets based on CD45RA and CD27. Blood was obtained from a few healthy volunteers, and the blood from each volunteer was fractionated into CD4 and CD8 T cells and subsequently into four differentiation subsets. Roughly 120 ml of peripheral blood was collected from each donor, and PBMC were isolated by Ficoll-Paque PLUS density-gradient centrifugation. After sorting, cells were lysed in RLT buffer, RNA was extracted using a Qiagen RNeasy kit, and the extracted RNA was stored at -80 degrees C.

The sequence was obtained from a human donor in good health. Sequencing was performed on naive CD8+ T cells from blood. This specimen's cell subset or site label, interpreted: naive T cells, CD45RA high CD27+.

The CDR3 protein sequence reads: CASSQEPTHASTDTQYF. The bases read TGCGCCAGCAGCCAAGAACCGACACACGCTAGCACAGATACGCAGTATTTT. This receptor chain uses TRBV4-1 and TRBJ2-3; the D gene cannot be named for sure. The germline V gene encodes CDR1 MGHRA and CDR2 YSYEKL. Between the V and J ends, shortened by 0 bases and 0 bases respectively, the junction contains 13 bases. Measured from the cysteine to the phenylalanine, the CDR3 is 17 residues long. The retained sequence is limited to the CDR3, 51 bases, with the frame set at the first base.